These T cell receptor beta chains were read from a single sample in a study of cytomegalovirus exposure and HLA in healthy donors. The data were produced by immunoSEQ multiplex PCR, yet TCRdb's version contains in-frame clones alone and is incomplete. The sample gives about 240,000 clones, approximately 83% of which show up once; roughly 1.2% is in the top ten. The sequenced sample consisted of PBMCs. The receptors shown here come from a woman in her 30s in good health and CMV-seropositive. CDR3s include the opening cysteine and the closing phenylalanine or tryptophan. Fields, in order: clone size, J gene, D gene, V gene, CDR3 protein, CDR3 DNA. D genes are given only for firm matches. Some rows mark clone size as missing; the rest say once, few, many or name a class of expanded clone.

size: -
J: TRBJ2-1
D: -
V: TRBV5-1
CDR3: CASSTFLQGGNEQFF
DNA: TGCGCCAGCAGCACCTTCCTGCAGGGCGGCAATGAGCAGTTCTTC

size: -
J: TRBJ2-1
D: TRBD1
V: TRBV27
CDR3: CASSLRGQGTYNEQFF
DNA: TGTGCCAGCAGTTTACGGGGACAGGGAACATACAATGAGCAGTTCTTC

size: -
J: TRBJ2-7
D: TRBD1
V: TRBV7-6
CDR3: CASSSGTGGQYEQYF
DNA: TGTGCCAGCAGCTCCGGGACAGGGGGCCAGTACGAGCAGTACTTC

size: few
J: TRBJ1-2
D: -
V: TRBV29-1
CDR3: CSVAGSGGKVYGYTF
DNA: TGCAGCGTTGCAGGATCGGGGGGCAAGGTCTATGGCTACACCTTC

size: -
J: TRBJ1-5
D: -
V: TRBV15
CDR3: CATSRGPLGQPQHF
DNA: TGTGCCACCAGCAGAGGCCCACTTGGTCAGCCCCAGCATTTT

size: -
J: TRBJ2-1
D: TRBD1
V: TRBV18
CDR3: CASSSWDRGNEQFF
DNA: TGTGCCAGCTCATCCTGGGACAGGGGGAATGAGCAGTTCTTC

size: -
J: TRBJ2-1
D: -
V: TRBV2
CDR3: CASSLAEFAYYNEQFF
DNA: TGTGCCAGCAGTTTAGCGGAATTTGCCTACTACAATGAGCAGTTCTTC

size: -
J: TRBJ2-3
D: TRBD1
V: TRBV30
CDR3: CAWSGDRGLQYF
DNA: TGTGCCTGGAGTGGGGACAGGGGCCTTCAGTATTTT

size: -
J: TRBJ2-1
D: -
V: TRBV18
CDR3: CASSPRDGHNEQFF
DNA: TGTGCCAGCTCACCCCGGGATGGTCACAATGAGCAGTTCTTC

size: -
J: TRBJ1-5
D: -
V: TRBV6-1
CDR3: CASSEIAGAHQPQHF
DNA: TGTGCCAGCAGTGAAATCGCAGGGGCCCATCAGCCCCAGCATTTT

size: -
J: TRBJ2-3
D: TRBD2
V: TRBV15
CDR3: CATSRESSGTTDTQYF
DNA: TGTGCCACCAGCAGAGAGTCTAGCGGTACCACAGATACGCAGTATTTT

size: -
J: TRBJ1-1
D: TRBD1
V: TRBV6-1
CDR3: CASSEGQGPTEAFF
DNA: TGTGCCAGCAGTGAAGGACAGGGGCCCACTGAAGCTTTCTTT

size: -
J: TRBJ2-3
D: TRBD2
V: TRBV6-5
CDR3: CASSYMGTSGTDTQYF
DNA: TGTGCCAGCAGTTACATGGGGACTAGCGGCACAGATACGCAGTATTTT

size: -
J: TRBJ2-3
D: TRBD2
V: TRBV7-9
CDR3: CASSFAGGPTDTQYF
DNA: TGTGCCAGCAGCTTCGCGGGAGGGCCAACAGATACGCAGTATTTT